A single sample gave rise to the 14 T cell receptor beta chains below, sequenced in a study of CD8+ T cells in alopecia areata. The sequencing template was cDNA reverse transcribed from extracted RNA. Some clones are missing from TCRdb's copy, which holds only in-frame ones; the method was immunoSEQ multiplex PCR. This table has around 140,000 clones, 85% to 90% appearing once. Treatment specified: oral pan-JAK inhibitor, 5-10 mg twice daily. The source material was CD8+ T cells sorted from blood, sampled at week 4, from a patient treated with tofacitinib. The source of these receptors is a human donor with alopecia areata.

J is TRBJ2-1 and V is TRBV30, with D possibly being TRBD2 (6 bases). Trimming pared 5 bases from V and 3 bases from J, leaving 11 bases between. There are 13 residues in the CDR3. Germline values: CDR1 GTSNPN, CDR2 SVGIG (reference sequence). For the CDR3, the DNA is TGTGCCTGGGGAGGGGATCTCTACAATGAGCAGTTCTTC. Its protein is CAWGGDLYNEQFF.

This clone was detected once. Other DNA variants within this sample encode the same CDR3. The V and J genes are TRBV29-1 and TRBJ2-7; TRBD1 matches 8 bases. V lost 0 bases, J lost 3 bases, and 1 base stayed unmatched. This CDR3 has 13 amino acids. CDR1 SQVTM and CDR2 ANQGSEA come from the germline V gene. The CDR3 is CSVEEDRDYEQYF. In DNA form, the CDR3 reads TGCAGCGTTGAAGAGGACAGGGACTACGAGCAGTACTTC.

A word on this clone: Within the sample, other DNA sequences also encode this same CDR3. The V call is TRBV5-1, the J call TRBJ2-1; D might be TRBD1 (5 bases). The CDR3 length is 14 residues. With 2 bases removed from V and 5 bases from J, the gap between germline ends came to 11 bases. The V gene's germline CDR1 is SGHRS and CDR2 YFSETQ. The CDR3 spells CASSLGQGDNEQFF. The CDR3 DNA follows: TGCGCCAGCAGCTTAGGCCAGGGCGACAATGAGCAGTTCTTC.

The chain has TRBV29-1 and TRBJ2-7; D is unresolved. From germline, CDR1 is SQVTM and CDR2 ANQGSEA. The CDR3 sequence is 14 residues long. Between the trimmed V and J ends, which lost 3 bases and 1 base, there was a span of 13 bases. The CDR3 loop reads CSVEWADESYEQYF. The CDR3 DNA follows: TGCAGCGTTGAGTGGGCAGATGAGTCCTACGAGCAGTACTTC.

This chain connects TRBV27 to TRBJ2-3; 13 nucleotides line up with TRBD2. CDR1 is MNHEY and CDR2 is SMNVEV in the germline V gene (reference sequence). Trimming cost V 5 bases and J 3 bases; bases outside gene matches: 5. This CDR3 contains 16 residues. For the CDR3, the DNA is TGTGCCAGCAGTACCCGGACTAGCGGGGGAACAGATACGCAGTATTTT. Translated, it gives CASSTRTSGGTDTQYF.

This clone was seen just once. CDR3 coding DNA: TGTGCCCTCCGCACAGGGGGGATCTACGAGCAGTACTTC. This encodes CALRTGGIYEQYF. The rearrangement joins TRBV30 to TRBJ2-7; TRBD1 matches at 8 bases. Germline CDR1 and CDR2: GTSNPN and SVGIG (reference sequence). The CDR3 is made up of 13 amino acids. Trimming removed 8 bases from V and 3 bases from J; junction bases left unmatched: 9.

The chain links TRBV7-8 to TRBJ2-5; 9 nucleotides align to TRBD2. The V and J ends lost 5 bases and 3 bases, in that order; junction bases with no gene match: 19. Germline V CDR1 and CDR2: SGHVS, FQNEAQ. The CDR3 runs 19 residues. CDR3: CASSPYGGTSAGGEETQYF. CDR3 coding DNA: TGTGCCAGCAGCCCTTACGGGGGGACCTCAGCGGGAGGCGAAGAGACCCAGTACTTC.

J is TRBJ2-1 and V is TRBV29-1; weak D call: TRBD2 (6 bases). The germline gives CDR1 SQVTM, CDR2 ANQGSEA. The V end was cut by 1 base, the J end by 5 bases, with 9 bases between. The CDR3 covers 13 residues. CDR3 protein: CSVEGLGNNEQFF. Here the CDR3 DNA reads TGCAGCGTTGAAGGACTAGGTAACAATGAGCAGTTCTTC.

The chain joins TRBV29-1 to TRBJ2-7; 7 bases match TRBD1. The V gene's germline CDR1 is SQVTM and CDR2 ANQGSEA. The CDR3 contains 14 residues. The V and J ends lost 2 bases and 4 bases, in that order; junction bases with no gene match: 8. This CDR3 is CSVETGTAVYEQYF. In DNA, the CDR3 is TGCAGCGTTGAAACCGGGACAGCTGTATACGAGCAGTACTTC.

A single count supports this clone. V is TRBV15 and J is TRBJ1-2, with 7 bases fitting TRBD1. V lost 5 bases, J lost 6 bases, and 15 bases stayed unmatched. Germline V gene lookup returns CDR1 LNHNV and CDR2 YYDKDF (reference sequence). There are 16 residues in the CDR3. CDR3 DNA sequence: TGTGCCACCAGCTGGGGCAGGGGGGCGACGATCGATGGCTACACCTTC. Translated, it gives CATSWGRGATIDGYTF.

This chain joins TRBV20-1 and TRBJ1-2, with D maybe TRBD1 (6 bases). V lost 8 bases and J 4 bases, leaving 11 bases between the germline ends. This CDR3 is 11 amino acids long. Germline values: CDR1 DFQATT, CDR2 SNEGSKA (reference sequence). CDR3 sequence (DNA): TGCAGTCCCCTCAGGGGCTATGGCTACACCTTC. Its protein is CSPLRGYGYTF.

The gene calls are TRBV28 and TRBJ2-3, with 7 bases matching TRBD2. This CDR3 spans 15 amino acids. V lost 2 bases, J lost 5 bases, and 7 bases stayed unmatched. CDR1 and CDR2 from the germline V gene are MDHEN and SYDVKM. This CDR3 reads CASSLMAGVGDTQYF. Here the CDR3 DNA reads TGTGCCAGCAGTTTAATGGCGGGAGTAGGAGATACGCAGTATTTT.

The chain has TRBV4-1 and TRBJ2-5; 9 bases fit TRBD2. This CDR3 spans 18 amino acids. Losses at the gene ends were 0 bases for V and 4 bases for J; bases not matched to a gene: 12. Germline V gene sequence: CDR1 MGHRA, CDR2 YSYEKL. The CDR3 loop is CASSQEYLAGTRGETQYF. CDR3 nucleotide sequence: TGCGCCAGCAGCCAAGAGTATCTAGCGGGAACTCGGGGAGAGACCCAGTACTTC.

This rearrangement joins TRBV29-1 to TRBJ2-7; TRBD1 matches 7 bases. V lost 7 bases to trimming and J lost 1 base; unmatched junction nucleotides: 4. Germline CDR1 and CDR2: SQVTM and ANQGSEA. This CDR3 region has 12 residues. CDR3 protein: CSGTGDSYEQYF. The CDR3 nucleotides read TGCAGCGGGACAGGCGATTCCTACGAGCAGTACTTC.